This passage covers 17 T cell receptor beta chains from one sample sequenced in a study of T cell responses to AZD1222 COVID-19 vaccine. Produced via immunoSEQ multiplex PCR; TCRdb's table is partial and in-frame only. This table has more than 100,000 clones, 85% to 95% appearing once. The source was peripheral blood, collected 28 days after the second AZD1222 dose. Receptor source: an adult who received the AZD1222 COVID-19 vaccine.

This chain links TRBV6-5 with TRBJ1-1; D gene ambiguous. Germline values: CDR1 MNHEY, CDR2 SVGAGI. Deletions cut 2 bases from V and 2 bases from J, with 15 bases between. This CDR3 is 16 amino acids long. For the CDR3, the DNA is TGTGCCAGCAGTTACGGAACTAGAGGTCAAAACACTGAAGCTTTCTTT. It codes for CASSYGTRGQNTEAFF.

The table lists this clone with a count of one. The chain joins TRBV28 to TRBJ2-5, with TRBD1 matching over 7 bases. The CDR3 spans 12 residues. After removal of 8 bases from V and 7 bases from J, the junction contained 7 bases not matched to a gene. Germline values: CDR1 MDHEN, CDR2 SYDVKM. CDR3 amino acids: CASGTALGTQYF. The CDR3 DNA follows: TGTGCCAGCGGGACAGCGCTCGGGACCCAGTACTTC. Supplemented by reference TRBV28 and TRBJ2-5, the full variable domain reads DVKVTQSSRYLVKRTGEKVFLECVQDMDHENMFWYRQDPGLGLRLIYFSYDVKMKEKGDIPEGYSVSREKKERFSLILESASTNQTSMYLCASGTALGTQYFGPGTRLLVL.

The chain uses TRBV6-2 or TRBV6-3 and TRBJ1-5; possibly TRBD1 for D (6 bases). Deletions cut 5 bases from V and 5 bases from J, with 16 bases between. The CDR3 totals 15 residues. The germline CDR1 and CDR2 sequences are MNHEY and SVGEGT. The CDR3 sequence is CASSALGGGHQPQHF. The DNA for the CDR3 is TGTGCCAGCAGTGCTTTAGGGGGAGGGCATCAGCCCCAGCATTTT.

The chain recombines TRBV19 with TRBJ2-1, with a tentative D call TRBD1 (5 bases). CDR3 size: 13 residues. Germline V CDR1 and CDR2: LNHDA, SQIVND (reference sequence). The ends were cut back, 4 bases at V and 10 bases at J, with 14 bases in the middle. CDR3 sequence (DNA): TGTGCCAGTAGTAACAACAGGTTGGGAGAGCAGTTCTTC. Its translation is CASSNNRLGEQFF.

The CDR3 spells CASSRGVYEQFF. The CDR3 DNA sequence: TGTGCCAGCAGCCGCGGGGTCTATGAGCAGTTCTTC. The J gene is TRBJ2-1, the V gene TRBV3-1 (or the pseudogene TRBV3-2); tentatively, D is TRBD2 (6 bases). The V end lost 4 bases, the J end lost 8 bases, and 9 bases lay between the germline ends. This CDR3 contains 12 residues. Germline-derived CDR1 and CDR2 are LGHDT and YNNKEL (reference sequence).

The V gene is TRBV18, the J gene TRBJ1-5; no clear D. This CDR3 has 16 amino acids. The germline V gene has CDR1 KGHSH and CDR2 LQKENI. V lost 3 bases and J 7 bases, leaving 19 bases between the germline ends. The CDR3 DNA follows: TGTGCCAGCTCACCCCAAGCTCCGGGCAGTGACCAGCCCCAGCATTTT. The encoded protein is CASSPQAPGSDQPQHF.

This sequence joins TRBV19 and TRBJ1-1; D is uncertain. Germline CDR1 reads LNHDA; CDR2 reads SQIVND (reference sequence). Trimming shortened V by 4 bases and J by 5 bases, and 11 bases separated the two germline ends. This CDR3 spans 13 amino acids. CDR3 nucleotides: TGTGCCAGTAGTAAGGAGATCTGGACTGAAGCTTTCTTT. This sequence encodes CASSKEIWTEAFF.

The chain is built from TRBV14 and TRBJ2-5, with no clear D. The CDR3 loop spans 14 amino acids. Trimming stripped 1 base from V and 5 bases from J, with 11 bases between. The V gene's germline CDR1 is SGHDN and CDR2 FVKESK. CDR3 loop: CASSQGARSETQYF. DNA of the CDR3: TGTGCCAGCAGCCAAGGGGCCCGATCGGAGACCCAGTACTTC.

V gene TRBV6-5 combines with J gene TRBJ1-4; maybe TRBD1 (6 bases). Per germline, CDR1 MNHEY and CDR2 SVGAGI. This CDR3 comprises 13 residues. The V and J ends lost 6 bases and 3 bases respectively, with 8 bases between them. This CDR3 reads CASSGGPNEKLFF. DNA of the CDR3: TGTGCCAGCAGCGGGGGGCCTAATGAAAAACTGTTTTTT.

CDR3 coding DNA: TGCGCCAGCAGCCCTTCGTTTACCAATGAGCAGTTCTTC. Translation: CASSPSFTNEQFF. The chain recombines TRBV5-1 with TRBJ2-1; D unresolved. Trimming removed 4 bases from V and 6 bases from J, with 11 bases in between. Germline assignment: CDR1 SGHRS and CDR2 YFSETQ. The CDR3 totals 13 residues.

This rearrangement joins TRBV30 to TRBJ1-5, with D possibly TRBD1 on 6 matching bases. Germline V gives CDR1 GTSNPN, CDR2 SVGIG (reference sequence). The CDR3 is 15 amino acids. Trimming took off 3 bases at V and 0 bases at J, with 12 bases between the two ends. DNA of the CDR3: TGTGCCTGGAGCGAGACAGGTTATAGCAATCAGCCCCAGCATTTT. Residues: CAWSETGYSNQPQHF.

V is TRBV4-1 and J is TRBJ2-1; D may be TRBD2 (5 bases). Germline values: CDR1 MGHRA, CDR2 YSYEKL. The ends were cut back, 6 bases at V and 5 bases at J, with 14 bases in the middle. There are 14 residues in the CDR3. The CDR3: CASRAAGVHNEQFF. For the CDR3, the DNA is TGCGCCAGCAGGGCGGCCGGGGTGCACAATGAGCAGTTCTTC.

The chain links TRBV2 to TRBJ2-3; 8 bases are a match to TRBD2. This CDR3 is 20 amino acids long. The germline V gene encodes CDR1 SNHLY and CDR2 FYNNEI. J was trimmed by 1 base and V by 7 bases; bases with no gene match: 22. The CDR3 coding sequence is TGTGCCAGCACTCCGAGCCCTTTTCGGGCGGGAGGCGACCGCACAGATACGCAGTATTTT. Translating it yields CASTPSPFRAGGDRTDTQYF.

The J gene is TRBJ1-5, the V gene TRBV4-3, with D possibly being TRBD1 (6 bases). The V gene's germline CDR1 is LGHNA and CDR2 YSLEER. CDR3 length: 16 residues. The V end was cut by 0 bases, the J end by 5 bases, with 14 bases between. CDR3 nucleotides: TGCGCCAGCAGCCAAGAACTGGGGGCATTCGATCAGCCCCAGCATTTT. It is translated as CASSQELGAFDQPQHF.

The V gene is TRBV19, the J gene TRBJ2-1; 14 nucleotides agree with TRBD2. Germline values: CDR1 LNHDA, CDR2 SQIVND (reference sequence). After removal of 5 bases from V and 7 bases from J, the junction contained 10 bases not matched to a gene. This CDR3 is built from 17 residues. For the CDR3, the DNA is TGTGCCAGTAGTGTGGGACTAGCGGGAGAGGGCTTAAATGAGCAGTTCTTC. Amino acid sequence: CASSVGLAGEGLNEQFF.

The CDR3 reads CASSLGLVAGELFF. CDR3 nucleotides: TGTGCCAGTAGTCTGGGACTAGTGGCCGGGGAGCTGTTTTTT. The chain links TRBV19 to TRBJ2-2; 8 bases fit TRBD2. Germline CDR1 and CDR2: LNHDA and SQIVND (reference sequence). There are 14 residues in the CDR3. Unmatched junction bases numbered 5, after V lost 5 bases and J lost 6 bases.

The rearrangement links TRBV14 to TRBJ1-2; tentatively, D is TRBD1 (6 bases). Germline V CDR1 and CDR2: SGHDN, FVKESK. V was shortened by 0 bases and J by 5 bases, with 10 bases between the two germline ends. The CDR3 totals 14 residues. CDR3 DNA sequence: TGTGCCAGCAGCCAAGAAAACAGGGAGTATGGCTACACCTTC. Translation: CASSQENREYGYTF.